The entry below describes one T cell receptor beta chain. The data were produced by immunoSEQ multiplex PCR, yet TCRdb's version contains in-frame clones alone and is incomplete. The table has about 46,000 clones, over 70% seen once. The data were taken from a study of blood T cell repertoires in COVID-19. The junction had 8 bases not matched to a gene; V was cut back by 0 bases and J by 2 bases. Germline V CDR1 and CDR2: SGDLS, YYNGEE. CDR3 length: 16 residues. The source of this sequence is a human donor in a cohort sampled during active COVID-19. V gene TRBV9 combines with J gene TRBJ2-7, with TRBD2 matching 7 bases. Input material: peripheral blood. Written as DNA, the CDR3 is TGTGCCAGCAGCGTAGAAGCGGGGAACCTCCCCTACGAGCAGTACTTC. Amino acids: CASSVEAGNLPYEQYF.